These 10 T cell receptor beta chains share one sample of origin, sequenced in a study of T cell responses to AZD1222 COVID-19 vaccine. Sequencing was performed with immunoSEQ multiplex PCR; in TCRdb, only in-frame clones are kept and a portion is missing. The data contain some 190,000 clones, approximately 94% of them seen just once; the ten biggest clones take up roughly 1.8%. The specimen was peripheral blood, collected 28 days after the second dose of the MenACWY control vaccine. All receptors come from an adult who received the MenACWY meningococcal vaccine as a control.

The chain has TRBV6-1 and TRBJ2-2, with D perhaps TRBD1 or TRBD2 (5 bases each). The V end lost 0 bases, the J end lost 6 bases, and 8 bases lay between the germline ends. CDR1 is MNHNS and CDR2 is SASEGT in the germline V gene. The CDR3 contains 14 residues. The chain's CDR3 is CASSEAGEAGELFF. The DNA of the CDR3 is TGTGCCAGCAGTGAAGCGGGGGAAGCCGGGGAGCTGTTTTTT.

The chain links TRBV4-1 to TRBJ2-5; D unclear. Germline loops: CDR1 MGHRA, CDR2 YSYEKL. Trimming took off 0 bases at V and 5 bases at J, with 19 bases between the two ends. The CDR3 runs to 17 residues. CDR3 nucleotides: TGCGCCAGCAGCCAAGAGAAGGGATCCGGAATGACGGAGACCCAGTACTTC. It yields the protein CASSQEKGSGMTETQYF.

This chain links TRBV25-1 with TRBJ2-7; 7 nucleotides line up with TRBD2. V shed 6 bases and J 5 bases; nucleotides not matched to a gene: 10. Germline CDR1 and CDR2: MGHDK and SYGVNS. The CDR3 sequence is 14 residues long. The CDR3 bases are TGTGCCAGCAGGCTAGCGGAGTGGGGGGACGAGCAGTACTTC. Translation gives CASRLAEWGDEQYF.

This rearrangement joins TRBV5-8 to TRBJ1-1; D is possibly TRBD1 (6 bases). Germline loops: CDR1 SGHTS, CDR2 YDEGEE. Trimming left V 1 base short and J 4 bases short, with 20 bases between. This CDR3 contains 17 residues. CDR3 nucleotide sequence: TGTGCCAGCAGCTTGCGCTGGACCGTAGGGGGGGTCACTGAAGCTTTCTTT. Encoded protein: CASSLRWTVGGVTEAFF.

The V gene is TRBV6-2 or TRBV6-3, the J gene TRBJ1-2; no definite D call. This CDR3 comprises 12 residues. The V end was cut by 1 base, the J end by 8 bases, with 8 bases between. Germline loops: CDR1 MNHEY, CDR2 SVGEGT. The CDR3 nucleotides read TGTGCCAGCAGTTACTACCTGGAAGGCTACACCTTC. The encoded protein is CASSYYLEGYTF.

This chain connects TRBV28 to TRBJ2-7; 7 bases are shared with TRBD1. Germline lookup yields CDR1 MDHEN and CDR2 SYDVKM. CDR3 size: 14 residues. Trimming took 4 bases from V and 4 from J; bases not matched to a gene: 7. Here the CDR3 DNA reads TGTGCCAGCAGTTCCGGGACAGAGCTTTACGAGCAGTACTTC. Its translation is CASSSGTELYEQYF. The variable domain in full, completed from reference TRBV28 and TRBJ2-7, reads DVKVTQSSRYLVKRTGEKVFLECVQDMDHENMFWYRQDPGLGLRLIYFSYDVKMKEKGDIPEGYSVSREKKERFSLILESASTNQTSMYLCASSSGTELYEQYFGPGTRLTVT.

The CDR3 region has the DNA TGTGCCAGCAGCCCCCGGGGCATCCAGCCCCAGCATTTT. Translation: CASSPRGIQPQHF. The J gene is TRBJ1-5, the V gene TRBV6-5; a possible D gene is TRBD1 (5 bases). The CDR3 totals 13 residues. CDR1 and CDR2 (germline): MNHEY, SVGAGI. V lost 6 bases and J lost 7, with 13 bases in between.

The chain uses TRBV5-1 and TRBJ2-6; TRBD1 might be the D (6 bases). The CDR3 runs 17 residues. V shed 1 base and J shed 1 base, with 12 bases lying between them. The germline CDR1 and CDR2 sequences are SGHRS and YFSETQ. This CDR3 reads CASSLHRDQSGANVLTF. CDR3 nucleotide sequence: TGCGCCAGCAGCTTGCACAGGGATCAGTCTGGGGCCAACGTCCTGACTTTC.

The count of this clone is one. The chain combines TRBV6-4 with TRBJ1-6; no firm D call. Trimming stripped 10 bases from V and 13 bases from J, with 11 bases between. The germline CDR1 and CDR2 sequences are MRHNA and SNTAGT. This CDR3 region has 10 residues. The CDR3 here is CANQDGPLHF. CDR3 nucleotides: TGTGCCAACCAGGACGGTCCCCTCCACTTT.

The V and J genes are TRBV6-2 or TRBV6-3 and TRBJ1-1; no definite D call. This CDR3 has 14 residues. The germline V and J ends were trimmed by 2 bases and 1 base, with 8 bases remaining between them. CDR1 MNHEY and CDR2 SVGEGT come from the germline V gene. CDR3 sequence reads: CASSYGPENTEAFF. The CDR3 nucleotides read TGTGCCAGCAGTTACGGGCCAGAGAACACTGAAGCTTTCTTT.